The 28 T cell receptor beta chains below all came from one sample that was sequenced in a study of blood T cell repertoires in COVID-19. Sequencing used immunoSEQ multiplex PCR; TCRdb keeps in-frame clones, though not all of them. The repertoire holds approximately 72,000 clones, 75% to 90% seen once, with about 40% in the top ten. The specimen was peripheral blood. All receptors derive from a woman of 80 years or more with active or convalescent COVID-19.

The chain couples TRBV5-1 to TRBJ1-1; 8 bases map to TRBD1. The CDR3 sequence is 14 residues long. Germline assignment: CDR1 SGHRS and CDR2 YFSETQ. V trimming: 0 bases; J trimming: 5 bases; junction bases outside the gene matches: 3. The chain's CDR3 is CASSLEGTGTEAFF. DNA for the CDR3: TGCGCCAGCAGCTTGGAAGGGACAGGAACTGAAGCTTTCTTT. Looking up the rest from reference TRBV5-1 and TRBJ1-1 gives the full variable domain: KAGVTQTPRYLIKTRGQQVTLSCSPISGHRSVSWYQQTPGQGLQFLFEYFSETQRNKGNFPGRFSGRQFSNSRSEMNVSTLELGDSALYLCASSLEGTGTEAFFGQGTRLTVV.

This chain uses TRBV5-1 with TRBJ2-4; D may be TRBD1 (6 bases). The V end was cut by 1 base, the J end by 4 bases, with 12 bases between. Germline V lookup: CDR1 SGHRS, CDR2 YFSETQ. CDR3 length: 15 amino acids. The CDR3 is CASSLSPGEKNIQYF. CDR3 bases: TGCGCCAGCAGCTTGTCGCCAGGGGAAAAAAACATTCAGTACTTC.

This clone was seen only once. The chain uses TRBV3-1 (or the pseudogene TRBV3-2) and TRBJ2-1, with D maybe TRBD2 (5 bases). The CDR3 covers 13 residues. V shed 3 bases and J shed 9 bases, with 12 bases lying between them. Germline lookup yields CDR1 LGHDT and CDR2 YNNKEL (reference sequence). The CDR3 DNA sequence: TGTGCCAGCAGCCACGAGTCCCGGGGTGAGCAGTTCTTC. Its translation is CASSHESRGEQFF.

The rearrangement uses TRBV10-3 and TRBJ2-7; maybe TRBD1 (5 bases). This CDR3 is 12 amino acids long. V dropped 3 bases and J dropped 4 bases, with 7 bases sitting between them. Per germline, CDR1 ENHRY and CDR2 SYGVKD. As DNA, the CDR3 is TGTGCCATCAGTGATGCAGGGTACGAGCAGTACTTC. This gives the protein CAISDAGYEQYF.

This clone was observed a few times. CDR3 in amino acids: CASSEVAGGGTQYF. In DNA, the CDR3 is TGTGCCAGCAGTGAAGTAGCGGGGGGTGGGACCCAGTACTTC. The chain joins TRBV2 to TRBJ2-5; 10 bases map to TRBD2. Germline V lookup: CDR1 SNHLY, CDR2 FYNNEI. V dropped 1 base and J dropped 7; count of bases not matched to a gene: 3. There are 14 residues in the CDR3.

The V call is TRBV27, the J call TRBJ2-1, with a weak D call TRBD2 (6 bases). V was trimmed by 8 bases and J by 0 bases, leaving 17 bases between them. The CDR3 is made up of 16 amino acids. Looked up from germline, CDR1 is MNHEY and CDR2 is SMNVEV (reference sequence). The CDR3: CASGGAGRSSYNEQFF. CDR3 nucleotides: TGTGCCAGCGGAGGGGCAGGCAGAAGCTCCTACAATGAGCAGTTCTTC.

The rearrangement links TRBV5-5 to TRBJ2-4, with D tentatively TRBD1 (5 bases). The CDR3 spans 15 residues. The germline gives CDR1 SGHKS, CDR2 YYEKEE (reference sequence). V lost 5 bases and J lost 8, with 20 bases in between. CDR3 sequence (DNA): TGTGCCAGCAGAGGGGCGGTTTCCGTAAAGGACATTCAGTACTTC. As protein: CASRGAVSVKDIQYF.

The J gene is TRBJ2-3, the V gene TRBV5-5, with TRBD2 as a possible D gene (5 bases). CDR1 is SGHKS and CDR2 is YYEKEE in the germline V gene (reference sequence). This CDR3 contains 15 residues. Trimming left V 1 base short and J 4 bases short, with 13 bases between. The CDR3 loop reads CASSLFGEWADTQYF. For the CDR3, the DNA is TGTGCCAGCAGCTTGTTCGGGGAGTGGGCAGATACGCAGTATTTT.

The V gene is TRBV30, the J gene TRBJ2-2, with D perhaps TRBD2 (6 bases). V shed 3 bases and J shed 0 bases, with 11 bases lying between them. This CDR3 contains 15 residues. Germline V CDR1 and CDR2: GTSNPN, SVGIG (reference sequence). The CDR3 sequence: CAWRGRLPNTGELFF. The DNA for the CDR3 is TGTGCCTGGAGGGGGAGGCTACCGAACACCGGGGAGCTGTTTTTT.

J is TRBJ2-3 and V is TRBV5-5, with TRBD1 matching over 9 bases. The V gene's germline CDR1 is SGHKS and CDR2 YYEKEE (reference sequence). The CDR3 covers 14 residues. V shed 4 bases and J 4 bases; nucleotides not matched to a gene: 4. This CDR3 reads CASSAGTGPDTQYF. DNA of the CDR3: TGTGCCAGCAGCGCCGGGACAGGGCCAGATACGCAGTATTTT.

The V and J genes are TRBV3-1 (or the pseudogene TRBV3-2) and TRBJ2-4, with D maybe TRBD1 (6 bases). This CDR3 contains 12 residues. The V and J ends lost 3 bases and 9 bases respectively, with 9 bases between them. The germline V gene has CDR1 LGHDT and CDR2 YNNKEL (reference sequence). Here the CDR3 reads CASSQGRGIQYF. In DNA, the CDR3 is TGTGCCAGCAGCCAGGGCAGGGGCATTCAGTACTTC.

The V call is TRBV5-1, the J call TRBJ2-2; D unresolved. V was clipped by 2 bases and J by 5 bases, with 4 bases between them. The CDR3 has 12 residues. Germline lookup yields CDR1 SGHRS and CDR2 YFSETQ. CDR3 in amino acids: CASSFRTGELFF. In DNA form, the CDR3 reads TGCGCCAGCAGCTTCCGTACCGGGGAGCTGTTTTTT.

J is TRBJ1-5 and V is TRBV27; unclear D gene. V was clipped by 3 bases and J by 4 bases, with 10 bases between them. This CDR3 contains 14 residues. Germline CDR1 is MNHEY and CDR2 is SMNVEV (reference sequence). CDR3 protein: CASSFNGGNQPQHF. The DNA of the CDR3 is TGTGCCAGCAGTTTCAACGGAGGTAATCAGCCCCAGCATTTT.

This chain uses TRBV3-1 (or the pseudogene TRBV3-2) with TRBJ2-1; TRBD2 agrees at 8 bases. The trim removed 1 base at V and 7 bases at J, leaving 6 bases unmatched. CDR3 length: 15 residues. Germline-derived CDR1 and CDR2 are LGHDT and YNNKEL (reference sequence). In DNA, the CDR3 is TGTGCCAGCAGCCAAGCCGGGGGCGGGGGGAATGAGCAGTTCTTC. Amino acids: CASSQAGGGGNEQFF.

This clone has only a few counts. The chain carries TRBV24-1 and TRBJ1-2; D unresolved. Trimming pared 3 bases from V and 13 bases from J, leaving 11 bases between. This CDR3 region has 11 residues. Germline CDR1 and CDR2: KGHDR and SFDVKD. CDR3 amino acids: CATSDHGTCTF. The CDR3, as DNA: TGTGCCACCAGTGATCATGGCACCTGCACCTTC.

This clone was found once. The rearrangement links TRBV7-9 to TRBJ1-1, with D hard to call. Germline V lookup: CDR1 SEHNR, CDR2 FQNEAQ (reference sequence). Trimming pared 5 bases from V and 5 bases from J, leaving 9 bases between. This CDR3 region has 12 residues. The CDR3 nucleotides are TGTGCCAGCAGCCTAGTGAGAACTGAAGCTTTCTTT. This codes for CASSLVRTEAFF.

V usage is TRBV6-6 and J usage is TRBJ1-5, with D maybe TRBD1 (6 bases). The V gene lost 6 bases and the J gene lost 7 bases, with 16 bases spanning the gap. Germline V CDR1 and CDR2: MNHNY, SVGAGI (reference sequence). CDR3 size: 14 residues. CDR3 bases: TGTGCCAGCAGCCCACGGGGGGGGGCACAGCCCCAGCATTTT. This sequence encodes CASSPRGGAQPQHF.

This clone was seen a handful of times. CDR3 nucleotides: TGTGCCAGCAGCCCGAAGGGGGCTGAAGCTTTCTTT. It is translated as CASSPKGAEAFF. The rearrangement links TRBV27 to TRBJ1-1; maybe TRBD1 (6 bases). Germline V lookup: CDR1 MNHEY, CDR2 SMNVEV (reference sequence). Trimming stripped 6 bases from V and 6 bases from J, with 11 bases between. This CDR3 has 12 residues.

The chain couples TRBV5-1 to TRBJ1-1, with TRBD1 identical over 7 bases. The CDR3 has 12 residues. V was clipped by 0 bases and J by 8 bases; unmatched bases: 1. Germline assignment: CDR1 SGHRS and CDR2 YFSETQ. This CDR3 is CASSLGDREAFF. The CDR3 DNA follows: TGCGCCAGCAGCTTGGGGGACAGAGAAGCTTTCTTT.

This clone showed up just once. The rearrangement uses TRBV29-1 and TRBJ1-1; 9 bases match TRBD1. The CDR3 length is 13 residues. Germline V lookup: CDR1 SQVTM, CDR2 ANQGSEA. V shed 4 bases, J shed 4 bases, and the junction held 4 bases outside the gene matches. This CDR3 is CSVGTGVGTEAFF. CDR3 DNA: TGCAGCGTTGGGACAGGGGTGGGCACTGAAGCTTTCTTT.

The chain uses TRBV7-2 and TRBJ2-1, with TRBD1 matching over 10 bases. Germline V gives CDR1 SGHTA, CDR2 FQGNSA. V gave up 3 bases and J gave up 10 bases; unmatched junction bases: 9. CDR3 length equals 15 residues. The CDR3 loop reads CASSFRETGGWEQFF. The CDR3 coding sequence is TGTGCCAGCAGCTTTCGGGAGACAGGGGGCTGGGAGCAGTTCTTC.

The V gene is TRBV10-3, the J gene TRBJ1-4; D is uncertain. V was cut by 9 bases and J by 8 bases, with 16 bases left in between. Germline CDR1 reads ENHRY; CDR2 reads SYGVKD. The CDR3 consists of 13 residues. In DNA form, the CDR3 reads TGTGCCATTCAGACCCGACTCGGGGAAAAACTGTTTTTT. This sequence encodes CAIQTRLGEKLFF.

Only a few counts were recorded for this clone. This rearrangement joins TRBV7-2 to TRBJ1-5; 7 nucleotides line up with TRBD1. The junction had 6 bases not matched to a gene; V was cut back by 1 base and J by 6 bases. Germline V lookup: CDR1 SGHTA, CDR2 FQGNSA. The CDR3 spans 15 residues. CDR3 DNA: TGTGCCAGCAGCTTAGAGGGGGCAGGGACTCAGCCCCAGCATTTT. Protein sequence: CASSLEGAGTQPQHF.

The CDR3 loop is CASSLEGAYTIYGYTF. Written as DNA, the CDR3 is TGCGCCAGCAGCTTGGAAGGGGCGTACACGATCTATGGCTACACCTTC. The rearrangement joins TRBV5-1 to TRBJ1-2, with D possibly TRBD1 on 5 matching bases. Germline assignment: CDR1 SGHRS and CDR2 YFSETQ. V lost 0 bases to trimming and J lost 4 bases, with 16 bases between them. CDR3 size: 16 residues.

V gene TRBV7-2 combines with J gene TRBJ2-2; tentatively, D is TRBD2 (6 bases). Germline V gives CDR1 SGHTA, CDR2 FQGNSA. The CDR3 consists of 15 residues. Trimming took off 3 bases at V and 0 bases at J, with 8 bases between the two ends. The CDR3 DNA reads as TGTGCCAGCAGCTTTGGGACTTCGAACACCGGGGAGCTGTTTTTT. Its translation: CASSFGTSNTGELFF.

V usage is TRBV19 and J usage is TRBJ1-6; weak D call: TRBD1 (5 bases). There are 14 residues in the CDR3. Germline values: CDR1 LNHDA, CDR2 SQIVND (reference sequence). V gave up 7 bases and J gave up 9 bases, with 16 bases separating them. The CDR3 is CASKMGGAGSPLHF. The CDR3 DNA reads TGTGCCAGTAAGATGGGAGGGGCTGGTTCACCCCTCCACTTT.

The J gene is TRBJ1-1, the V gene TRBV5-6, with D tentatively TRBD1 (6 bases). CDR1 is SGHDT and CDR2 is YYEEEE in the germline V gene. The CDR3 extends over 12 amino acids. V was cut by 2 bases and J by 7 bases, with 9 bases left in between. The CDR3 region is CASSLTGYEAFF. CDR3 sequence (DNA): TGTGCCAGCAGCTTAACAGGGTATGAAGCTTTCTTT.

The chain recombines TRBV24-1 with TRBJ2-7; tentatively, D is TRBD1 (5 bases). This CDR3 is built from 15 residues. CDR1 KGHDR and CDR2 SFDVKD come from the germline V gene. The V end lost 2 bases, the J end lost 2 bases, and 12 bases lay between the germline ends. In DNA, the CDR3 is TGTGCCACCAGTGATTGTGGCGGACAAACCTACGAGCAGTACTTC. Translating it yields CATSDCGGQTYEQYF.